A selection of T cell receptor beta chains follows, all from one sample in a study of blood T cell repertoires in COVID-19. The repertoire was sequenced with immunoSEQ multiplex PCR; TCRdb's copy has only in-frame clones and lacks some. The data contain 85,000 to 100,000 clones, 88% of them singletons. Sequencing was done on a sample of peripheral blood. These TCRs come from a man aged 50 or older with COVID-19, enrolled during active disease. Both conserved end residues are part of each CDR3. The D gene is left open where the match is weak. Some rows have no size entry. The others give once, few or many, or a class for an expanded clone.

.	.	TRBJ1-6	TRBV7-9	CASSLVRGGSPLHF	TGTGCCAGCAGCTTAGTCAGGGGCGGTTCACCCCTCCACTTT
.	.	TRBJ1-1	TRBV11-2	CASSLGASRTEAFF	TGTGCCAGCAGCTTGGGGGCTTCACGGACTGAAGCTTTCTTT
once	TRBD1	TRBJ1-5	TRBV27	CASSLSGTASNQPQHF	TGTGCCAGCAGTTTATCTGGGACAGCTAGCAATCAGCCCCAGCATTTT
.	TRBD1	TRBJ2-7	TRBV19	CASSSYWTGSYEQYF	TGTGCCAGTAGTTCCTACTGGACAGGCTCCTACGAGCAGTACTTC
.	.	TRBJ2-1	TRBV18	CASSPKASSYNEQFF	TGTGCCAGCTCACCAAAAGCGAGCTCCTACAATGAGCAGTTCTTC
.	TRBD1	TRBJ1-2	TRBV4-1	CASSQVQGRYGYTF	TGCGCCAGCAGCCAAGTACAGGGGCGGTATGGCTACACCTTC
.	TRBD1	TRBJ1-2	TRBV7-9	CASSLGGGTAYGYTF	TGTGCCAGCAGCTTAGGCGGTGGGACAGCTTATGGCTACACCTTC
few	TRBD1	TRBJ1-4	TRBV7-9	CASSLEVGTGVEKLFF	TGTGCCAGCAGCTTAGAGGTTGGGACAGGGGTTGAAAAACTGTTTTTT
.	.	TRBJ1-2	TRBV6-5	CASRHTDRPYGYTF	TGTGCCAGCAGACACACCGACAGGCCCTATGGCTACACCTTC
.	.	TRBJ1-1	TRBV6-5	CASTSSTEAFF	TGTGCCAGCACCTCGAGCACTGAAGCTTTCTTT
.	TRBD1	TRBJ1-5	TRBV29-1	CSVAGKPGQGYNQPQHF	TGCAGCGTCGCCGGAAAGCCGGGACAGGGTTACAATCAGCCCCAGCATTTT
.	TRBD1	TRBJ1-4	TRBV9	CASSPRTGAYNEKLFF	TGTGCCAGCAGCCCGCGGACAGGGGCTTATAATGAAAAACTGTTTTTT
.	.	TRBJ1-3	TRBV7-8	CASSLGVGGYSGNTIYF	TGTGCCAGCAGCTTAGGGGTAGGGGGTTACTCTGGAAACACCATATATTTT
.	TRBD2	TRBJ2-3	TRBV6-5	CASSRLAGGPDTQYF	TGTGCCAGCAGCCGACTAGCGGGGGGGCCAGATACGCAGTATTTT